The 21 T cell receptor beta chains below all came from one sample that was sequenced in a study of OX40 agonist ivuxolimab in advanced cancers. Assay: immunoSEQ multiplex PCR; the TCRdb copy retains only in-frame clones and omits some. The sample holds 55,000 to 70,000 clones, roughly 82% seen once. This specimen consisted of CD4+ or CD8+ T cells sorted from blood, obtained in a trial of the OX40 agonist ivuxolimab. The receptors originated from an adult with an advanced solid tumor such as melanoma, head and neck, liver or kidney cancer.

The V and J genes are TRBV5-6 and TRBJ2-2; 9 bases map to TRBD1. V was clipped by 2 bases and J by 4 bases; unmatched bases: 3. The CDR3 loop spans 15 amino acids. Germline CDR1 reads SGHDT; CDR2 reads YYEEEE. CDR3 coding DNA: TGTGCCAGCAGCTTCCGGGACAGGGCCACCGGGGAGCTGTTTTTT. Protein product: CASSFRDRATGELFF. The full variable domain, rest sourced from reference TRBV5-6 and TRBJ2-2, is DAGVTQSPTHLIKTRGQQVTLRCSPKSGHDTVSWYQQALGQGPQFIFQYYEEEERQRGNFPDRFSGHQFPNYSSELNVNALLLGDSALYLCASSFRDRATGELFFGEGSRLTVL.

V and J are TRBV7-2 and TRBJ2-3; a weak D match, TRBD2 (6 bases). Germline CDR1 is SGHTA and CDR2 is FQGNSA. The CDR3 loop spans 14 amino acids. Trimming shortened V by 3 bases and J by 5 bases, and 12 bases separated the two germline ends. For the CDR3, the DNA is TGTGCCAGCAGCTTTTCCCCTAGCGTAGATACGCAGTATTTT. It yields the protein CASSFSPSVDTQYF.

The rearrangement links TRBV2 to TRBJ2-2; TRBD1 agrees at 8 bases. V was pared by 7 bases and J by 3 bases, with 4 bases of the junction left unmatched. CDR1 and CDR2 (germline): SNHLY, FYNNEI. This CDR3 region has 14 residues. The CDR3 sequence is CASTGQGYTGELFF. The CDR3 coding sequence is TGTGCCAGCACCGGACAGGGTTACACCGGGGAGCTGTTTTTT.

For this clone: Other nucleotide sequences in the sample specify the same CDR3. The rearrangement uses TRBV5-1 and TRBJ1-2; tentative D call: TRBD1 (6 bases). CDR1 and CDR2 (germline): SGHRS, YFSETQ. V lost 0 bases and J lost 7, with 13 bases in between. This CDR3 comprises 14 residues. The CDR3 is CASSLVVGGRGYTF. CDR3 coding DNA: TGCGCCAGCAGCTTGGTGGTAGGGGGGCGTGGCTACACCTTC.

This clone was observed once. The chain carries TRBV15 and TRBJ1-2; D not certain. This CDR3 spans 13 amino acids. The V gene's germline CDR1 is LNHNV and CDR2 YYDKDF (reference sequence). The ends were cut back, 4 bases at V and 4 bases at J, with 10 bases in the middle. The CDR3 is CATSTSGPYGYTF. The CDR3 coding sequence is TGTGCCACCAGCACGTCTGGACCCTATGGCTACACCTTC.

The J gene is TRBJ1-1, the V gene TRBV7-8; 7 positions agree with TRBD1. Germline CDR1 is SGHVS and CDR2 is FQNEAQ. This CDR3 has 16 amino acids. V lost 2 bases to trimming and J lost 4 bases; unmatched junction nucleotides: 10. The CDR3 DNA follows: TGTGCCAGCAGCTTACCCGGGACAGCTCTGAGCACTGAAGCTTTCTTT. Amino acid sequence: CASSLPGTALSTEAFF.

The CDR3 DNA follows: TGTGCCAGCAGTATCGCGTCTGCACAGGGACGTGAAAAACTGTTTTTT. Translating it yields CASSIASAQGREKLFF. The chain couples TRBV28 to TRBJ1-4, with TRBD1 as a possible D gene (6 bases). The CDR3 is made up of 16 amino acids. The ends were cut back, 5 bases at V and 7 bases at J, with 20 bases in the middle. Germline V lookup: CDR1 MDHEN, CDR2 SYDVKM.

The chain has TRBV4-1 and TRBJ1-1, with D perhaps matching TRBD1 (6 bases). Germline CDR1 reads MGHRA; CDR2 reads YSYEKL. Trimming took 3 bases from V and 4 from J, leaving 21 bases between them. CDR3 length equals 17 residues. The CDR3 region is CASSHLFVRGKGTEAFF. The CDR3, as DNA: TGCGCCAGCAGCCACCTTTTCGTCAGGGGAAAGGGCACTGAAGCTTTCTTT.

Written as DNA, the CDR3 is TGTGCCAGCAGCGTAGGCCAGGGGGCTCTCTACGAGCAGTACTTC. This sequence encodes CASSVGQGALYEQYF. The V gene is TRBV9, the J gene TRBJ2-7; 8 bases map to TRBD1. With V trimmed by 0 bases and J by 3 bases, 5 bases remained unmatched. Germline CDR1 is SGDLS and CDR2 is YYNGEE. The length of the CDR3 is 15 residues.

For this clone: Other nucleotide sequences in the sample specify the same CDR3. The chain's CDR3 is CASSPGTGDQPQHF. The CDR3, as DNA: TGCGCCAGCAGCCCGGGGACAGGGGATCAGCCCCAGCATTTT. This chain joins TRBV5-1 and TRBJ1-5; 10 nucleotides agree with TRBD1. The ends lost 4 bases at V and 5 bases at J; junction bases unmatched: 3. The germline V gene encodes CDR1 SGHRS and CDR2 YFSETQ. The CDR3 spans 14 residues.

This CDR3 reads CASSLVTTETQYF. In nucleotides, the CDR3 is TGTGCCAGCAGCTTAGTAACGACGGAGACCCAGTACTTC. This sequence joins TRBV7-9 and TRBJ2-5; D call uncertain. This CDR3 is 13 amino acids long. V was trimmed by 1 base and J by 5 bases, leaving 8 bases between them. Germline V lookup: CDR1 SEHNR, CDR2 FQNEAQ (reference sequence).

The rearrangement uses TRBV7-8 and TRBJ1-6; 7 positions agree with TRBD1. With V trimmed by 6 bases and J by 7 bases, 9 bases remained unmatched. Germline V gene data show CDR1 as SGHVS and CDR2 as FQNEAQ. The CDR3 length is 15 residues. The CDR3 bases are TGTGCCAGCAGGTGGGCGGGACAGATAAATTCACCCCTCCACTTT. This codes for CASRWAGQINSPLHF.

The chain carries TRBV5-6 and TRBJ1-1, with D perhaps matching TRBD1 (6 bases). The length of the CDR3 is 14 residues. Trimming took 4 bases from V and 11 from J, leaving 21 bases between them. Germline V gene data show CDR1 as SGHDT and CDR2 as YYEEEE. The CDR3 bases are TGTGCCAGCAGCGTCTCGGGGGGCCCCTTACGGGCTTTCTTT. Translated, it gives CASSVSGGPLRAFF.

The chain carries TRBV13 and TRBJ2-7; possibly TRBD1 for D (6 bases). The CDR3 is 13 amino acids. V lost 6 bases, J lost 6 bases, and 15 bases lay in between. Germline CDR1 reads PRHDT; CDR2 reads FYEKMQ (reference sequence). The CDR3 loop reads CASRKSGVGEQYF. The DNA of the CDR3 is TGTGCCAGCAGAAAGTCAGGGGTAGGCGAGCAGTACTTC. The whole variable domain, remainder taken from reference TRBV13 and TRBJ2-7, is AAGVIQSPRHLIKEKRETATLKCYPIPRHDTVYWYQQGPGQDPQFLISFYEKMQSDKGSIPDRFSAQQFSDYHSELNMSSLELGDSALYFCASRKSGVGEQYFGPGTRLTVT.

The J gene is TRBJ1-2, the V gene TRBV10-3; TRBD1 is a possible D gene (5 bases). V was cut by 3 bases and J by 4 bases, with 12 bases left in between. There are 14 residues in the CDR3. Germline assignment: CDR1 ENHRY and CDR2 SYGVKD. CDR3 sequence reads: CAISERGEGYGYTF. The CDR3 DNA reads as TGTGCCATCAGTGAACGAGGGGAAGGCTATGGCTACACCTTC.

The chain is built from TRBV30 and TRBJ1-1; tentatively, D is TRBD1 (6 bases). CDR3 length equals 13 residues. From germline, CDR1 is GTSNPN and CDR2 SVGIG (reference sequence). Trimming took 0 bases from V and 1 from J, leaving 6 bases between them. The CDR3 loop reads CAWSVQGNTEAFF. The DNA of the CDR3 is TGTGCCTGGAGTGTACAGGGGAACACTGAAGCTTTCTTT.

The V gene is TRBV19, the J gene TRBJ2-2; D uncertain. V was clipped by 5 bases and J by 3 bases, with 10 bases between them. The CDR3 has 14 residues. Germline values: CDR1 LNHDA, CDR2 SQIVND (reference sequence). CDR3 in amino acids: CASSRAYDTGELFF. The CDR3 region has the DNA TGTGCCAGTAGTCGGGCCTACGACACCGGGGAGCTGTTTTTT.

The rearrangement links TRBV5-6 to TRBJ2-7, with D perhaps matching TRBD1 or TRBD2 (5 bases each). V was shortened by 4 bases and J by 2 bases, with 10 bases between the two germline ends. This CDR3 is built from 13 residues. CDR1 is SGHDT, CDR2 YYEEEE, per germline. The DNA of the CDR3 is TGTGCCAGCAGCCGACGGGGCACCTACGAGCAGTACTTC. Its protein product is CASSRRGTYEQYF. The entire variable domain, with the rest obtained from reference TRBV5-6 and TRBJ2-7, is as follows: DAGVTQSPTHLIKTRGQQVTLRCSPKSGHDTVSWYQQALGQGPQFIFQYYEEEERQRGNFPDRFSGHQFPNYSSELNVNALLLGDSALYLCASSRRGTYEQYFGPGTRLTVT.

Comment on this clone: This specimen includes other DNA sequences encoding the same CDR3. This sequence joins TRBV2 and TRBJ1-2; D unresolved. The length of the CDR3 is 12 residues. Germline V CDR1 and CDR2: SNHLY, FYNNEI. The germline V and J ends were trimmed by 8 bases and 6 bases, with 13 bases remaining between them. The DNA of the CDR3 is TGTGCCAGCGGCCGTGGAGGGAATGGCTACACCTTC. Translation gives CASGRGGNGYTF.

V gene TRBV6-1 combines with J gene TRBJ1-3; D gene unclear. Germline CDR1 and CDR2: MNHNS and SASEGT. With 0 bases removed from V and 0 bases from J, the gap between germline ends came to 15 bases. The CDR3 consists of 18 residues. The CDR3: CASSEAAPWITSGNTIYF. The CDR3 DNA sequence: TGTGCCAGCAGTGAAGCGGCACCCTGGATAACCTCTGGAAACACCATATATTTT.

The chain is built from TRBV6-6 and TRBJ2-3, with a possible D match to TRBD1 (5 bases). Germline V gene sequence: CDR1 MNHNY, CDR2 SVGAGI (reference sequence). The CDR3 runs 14 residues. Trimming cost V 6 bases and J 0 bases, with 10 bases left between them. The CDR3: CASRRTGSTDTQYF. CDR3 in DNA: TGTGCCAGCAGAAGAACAGGAAGCACAGATACGCAGTATTTT.